The subject of this entry is one T cell receptor (beta chain). Its antigen is unknown. No base quality values were provided; no much bigger clone lies one nucleotide off. The protocol used for the library was 5' RACE. The sequencing machine was an Illumina HiSeq 2500. A second roughly 6 to 12 cycle PCR used a sample-barcoded 5' primer and a J-beta primer mix. A unique molecular identifier was introduced onto each TCR beta cDNA molecule by a template-switch 5' adaptor carrying 12 random nucleotides. Each sample yielded at least 2.5 million CDR3-containing paired-end reads. All of the RNA was converted into first-strand cDNA using the Mint cDNA synthesis kit, with a TRBC-specific oligonucleotide serving as the primer. Following uracil-DNA glycosylase treatment, a first 18-cycle PCR with universal primers M1SS and BC2_uni_R was performed on all cDNA. On the authors' methods: For normalization, 1 million high-quality reads, each with a distinct molecular identifier, were randomly selected from each sample. Reads with shared molecular identifiers were discarded instead of being binned into consensus sequences. CDR3 identification, clonotype clustering and error correction used MiTCR with a Q25 quality threshold and the strictest error-elimination algorithm. A nonparametric unseen species model with Euler transformation was used to estimate lower-bound total TCR beta diversity. The public sequencing data were trimmed at Q25 with fastp and processed into clonotypes with MiXCR by TCRdb, which kept only in-frame beta chains. CDR3 protein duplicates are merged, each entry listing the most common genes and DNA. The V and J calls reflect TCRdb's pipeline rather than the authors' work. In this sample the table shows roughly 410,000 distinct CDR3 sequences, 45% to 60% of which occur a single time. The ten largest clones take up under 65% of the sample.

Donors were 40 or so systemically healthy Caucasian individuals from Russia aged 6 to 90 years. Each donor gave 8 to 10 milliliters of peripheral blood, drawn into EDTA-treated Vacutainer tubes. Ficoll-Paque density-gradient centrifugation was used to isolate PBMCs, with at least 7 million per sample. Total RNA, at least 6 micrograms per sample, was extracted from PBMCs with Trizol reagent. The percentages of naive CD45RAhigh/CD27high T cells were determined by flow cytometry on a PBMC aliquot from every donor. This sample was included in a study of blood T cells in healthy people across ages (dated by TCRdb to between 2014 and 2016). At the level of the whole study: Template switching captured roughly one uniquely barcoded TCR beta cDNA molecule per two T cells in model experiments. To track age-related changes in TCR beta repertoire diversity, the study relied on deep sequencing normalized with unique cDNA molecular identifiers. Donors were grouped into four age groups: young (average approximately 15 years), middle-aged (roughly 37), aged (around 60) and long-lived (around 82). Donors of different ages were randomly distributed across sequencing lanes to avoid experimental bias. Two additional independent replicas of 1 million unique cDNA reads from the same blood draw were analyzed for two donors (one aged 18 to 30 and one aged 80 or older).

The CDR3 measures 13 amino acids from cysteine to phenylalanine. Only the CDR3 DNA stays, 39 bases, in frame from base 1. V loses 6 bases, J loses 2 bases, and the germline ends lie 11 bases apart. CDR1 and CDR2 are read off the germline V gene as SQVTM and ANQGSEA. Results the study describes overall, beyond this receptor: Donor CMV infection status was unknown, potentially confounding age-related changes in expanded clonotypes. A strong correlation was found between observed TCR beta diversity and the percentage of naive T cells measured by flow cytometry. The long-lived group showed more naive CD4+ T cells, fewer expanded clones and increased TCR diversity than the aged group, suggesting age selection. Observed TCR beta diversity per million T cells fell roughly linearly with age, and a significant reduction was already apparent by age about 36. Since profiling was done on bulk unsorted PBMCs, naive and antigen-experienced compartments could not be conclusively compared. Estimates of total diversity based on one million sequenced T cells were regarded as lower bounds and as underestimates.

The sample consisted of blood. The sequence is built from TRBV29-1 and TRBJ1-3; perhaps TRBD1 is the D gene, with 6 bases matching. This TCR was sampled from a man in his 60s in good health. The nucleotide sequence is given as TGCAGCGTGTCACAGGGAGCTGGAAACACCATATATTTT. It translates as CSVSQGAGNTIYF.